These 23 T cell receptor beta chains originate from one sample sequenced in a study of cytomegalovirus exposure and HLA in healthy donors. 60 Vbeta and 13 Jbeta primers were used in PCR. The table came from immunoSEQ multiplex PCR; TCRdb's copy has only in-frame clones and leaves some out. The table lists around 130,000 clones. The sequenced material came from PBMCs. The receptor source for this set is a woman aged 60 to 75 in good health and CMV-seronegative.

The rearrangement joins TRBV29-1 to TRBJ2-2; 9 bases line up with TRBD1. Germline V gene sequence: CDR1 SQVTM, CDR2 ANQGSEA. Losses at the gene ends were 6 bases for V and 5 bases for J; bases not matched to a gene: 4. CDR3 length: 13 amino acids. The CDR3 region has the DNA TGCAGCGTCGACAGGGGGTTAACCGGGGAGCTGTTTTTT. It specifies CSVDRGLTGELFF.

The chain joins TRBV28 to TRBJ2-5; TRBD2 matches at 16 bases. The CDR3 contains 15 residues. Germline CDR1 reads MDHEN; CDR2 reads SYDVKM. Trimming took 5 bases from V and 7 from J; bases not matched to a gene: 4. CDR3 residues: CASSHGTSGGATQYF. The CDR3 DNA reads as TGTGCCAGCAGTCACGGGACTAGCGGGGGGGCGACCCAGTACTTC.

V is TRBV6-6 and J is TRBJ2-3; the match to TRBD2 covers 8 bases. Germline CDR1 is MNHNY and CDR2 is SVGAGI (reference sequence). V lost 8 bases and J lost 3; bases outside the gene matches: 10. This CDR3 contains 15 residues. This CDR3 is CASFRSGGATDTQYF. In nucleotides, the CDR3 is TGTGCCAGCTTCAGAAGCGGGGGCGCAACAGATACGCAGTATTTT.

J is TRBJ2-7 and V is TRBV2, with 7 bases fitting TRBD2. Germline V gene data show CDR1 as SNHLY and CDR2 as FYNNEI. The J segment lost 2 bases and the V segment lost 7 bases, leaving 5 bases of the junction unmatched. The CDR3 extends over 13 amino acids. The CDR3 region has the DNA TGTGCCAGCATGTCGGGGGGACCCTACGAGCAGTACTTC. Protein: CASMSGGPYEQYF.

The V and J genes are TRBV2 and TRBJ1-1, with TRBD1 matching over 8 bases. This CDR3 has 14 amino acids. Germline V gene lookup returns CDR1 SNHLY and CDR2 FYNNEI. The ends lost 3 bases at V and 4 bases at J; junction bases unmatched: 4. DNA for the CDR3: TGTGCCAGCAGTGAGGCAGGGGGCATCACTGAAGCTTTCTTT. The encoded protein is CASSEAGGITEAFF.

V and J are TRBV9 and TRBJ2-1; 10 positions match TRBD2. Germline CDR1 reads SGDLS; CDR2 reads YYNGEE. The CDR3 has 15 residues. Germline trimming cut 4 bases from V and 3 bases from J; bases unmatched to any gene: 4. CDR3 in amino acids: CASSSGLADYNEQFF. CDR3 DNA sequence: TGTGCCAGCAGCTCCGGACTAGCGGACTACAATGAGCAGTTCTTC.

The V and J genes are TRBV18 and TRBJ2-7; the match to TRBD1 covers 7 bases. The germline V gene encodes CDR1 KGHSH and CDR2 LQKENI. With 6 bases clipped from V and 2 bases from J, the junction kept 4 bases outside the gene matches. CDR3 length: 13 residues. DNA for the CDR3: TGTGCCAGCTCGACGGGACAGCCCTACGAGCAGTACTTC. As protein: CASSTGQPYEQYF. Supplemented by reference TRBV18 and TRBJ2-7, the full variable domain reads NAGVMQNPRHLVRRRGQEARLRCSPMKGHSHVYWYRQLPEEGLKFMVYLQKENIIDESGMPKERFSAEFPKEGPSILRIQQVVRGDSAAYFCASSTGQPYEQYFGPGTRLTVT.

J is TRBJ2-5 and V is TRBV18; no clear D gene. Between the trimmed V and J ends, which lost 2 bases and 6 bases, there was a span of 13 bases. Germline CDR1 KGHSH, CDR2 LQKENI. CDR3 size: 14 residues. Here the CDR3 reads CASSPGQVEKTQYF. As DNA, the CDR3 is TGTGCCAGCTCACCAGGGCAGGTGGAAAAGACCCAGTACTTC.

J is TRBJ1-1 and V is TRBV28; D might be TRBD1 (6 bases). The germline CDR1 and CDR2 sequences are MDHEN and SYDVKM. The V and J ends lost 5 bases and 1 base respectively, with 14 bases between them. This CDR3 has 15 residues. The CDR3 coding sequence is TGTGCCAGCAGTCCCGGAGGACAGCCGAACACTGAAGCTTTCTTT. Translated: CASSPGGQPNTEAFF.

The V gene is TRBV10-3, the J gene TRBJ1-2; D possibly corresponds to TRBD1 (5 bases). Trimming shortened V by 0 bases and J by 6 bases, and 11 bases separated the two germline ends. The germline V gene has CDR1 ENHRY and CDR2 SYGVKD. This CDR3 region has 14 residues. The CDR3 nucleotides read TGTGCCATCAGTGAGTCTGTGTGGGGGGATGGCTACACCTTC. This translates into CAISESVWGDGYTF.

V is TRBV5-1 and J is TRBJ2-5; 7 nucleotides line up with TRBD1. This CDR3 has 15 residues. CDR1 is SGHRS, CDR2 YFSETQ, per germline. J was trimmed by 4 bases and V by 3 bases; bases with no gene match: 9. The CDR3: CASSSNYRGGETQYF. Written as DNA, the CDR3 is TGCGCCAGCAGCTCGAATTACAGGGGTGGAGAGACCCAGTACTTC.

In nucleotides, the CDR3 is TGTGCCAGCGGCGGGAGGGGTCCTGAAGAGCAGTACTTC. Amino acids: CASGGRGPEEQYF. The chain joins TRBV7-8 to TRBJ2-7, with TRBD2 identical over 9 bases. The germline V gene encodes CDR1 SGHVS and CDR2 FQNEAQ. The V gene end was trimmed by 8 bases and the J gene end by 7 bases; junction bases not matched to a gene: 9. The CDR3 consists of 13 residues.

The DNA of the CDR3 is TGTGCCAGCATACCGGGACAGGGGTACAATGAGCAGTTCTTC. Its protein product is CASIPGQGYNEQFF. V and J are TRBV6-1 and TRBJ2-1, with 10 bases identical to TRBD1. After removal of 7 bases from V and 4 bases from J, the junction contained 4 bases not matched to a gene. The CDR3 has 14 amino acids. Germline-derived CDR1 and CDR2 are MNHNS and SASEGT.

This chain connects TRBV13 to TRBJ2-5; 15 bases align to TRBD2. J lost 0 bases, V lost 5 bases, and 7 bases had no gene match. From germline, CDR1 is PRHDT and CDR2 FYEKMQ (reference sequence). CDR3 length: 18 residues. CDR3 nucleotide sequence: TGTGCCAGCAGCGTCGGACTAGCGGGGGGGATTTACCAAGAGACCCAGTACTTC. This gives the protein CASSVGLAGGIYQETQYF.

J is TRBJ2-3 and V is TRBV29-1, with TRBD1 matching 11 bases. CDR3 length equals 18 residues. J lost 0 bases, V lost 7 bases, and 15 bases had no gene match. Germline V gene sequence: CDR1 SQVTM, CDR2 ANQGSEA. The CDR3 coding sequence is TGCAGCGCCAGGGACTGGACAGGGGGCCTCACTAGCACAGATACGCAGTATTTT. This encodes CSARDWTGGLTSTDTQYF.

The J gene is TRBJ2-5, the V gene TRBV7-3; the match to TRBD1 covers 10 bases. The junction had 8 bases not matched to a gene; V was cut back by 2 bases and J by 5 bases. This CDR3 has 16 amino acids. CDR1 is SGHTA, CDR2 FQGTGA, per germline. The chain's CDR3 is CASSLQGTGVGETQYF. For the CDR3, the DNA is TGTGCCAGCAGCTTACAAGGGACAGGGGTAGGGGAGACCCAGTACTTC.

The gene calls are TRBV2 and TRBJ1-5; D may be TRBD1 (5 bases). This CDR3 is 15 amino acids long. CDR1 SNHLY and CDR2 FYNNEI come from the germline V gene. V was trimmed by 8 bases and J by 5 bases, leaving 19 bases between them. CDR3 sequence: CASLRGSTGDQPQHF. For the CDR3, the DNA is TGTGCCAGCCTGCGGGGCTCTACGGGGGATCAGCCCCAGCATTTT.

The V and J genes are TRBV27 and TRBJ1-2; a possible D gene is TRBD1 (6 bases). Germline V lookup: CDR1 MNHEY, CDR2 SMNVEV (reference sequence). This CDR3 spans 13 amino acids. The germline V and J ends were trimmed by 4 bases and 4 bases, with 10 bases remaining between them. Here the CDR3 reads CASSSRGAYGYTF. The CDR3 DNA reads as TGTGCCAGCAGTTCCAGGGGTGCCTATGGCTACACCTTC.

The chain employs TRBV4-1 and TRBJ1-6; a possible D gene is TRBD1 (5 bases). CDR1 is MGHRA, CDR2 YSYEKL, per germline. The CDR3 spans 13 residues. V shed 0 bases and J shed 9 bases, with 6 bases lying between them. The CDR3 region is CASSQDRASPLHF. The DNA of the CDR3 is TGCGCCAGCAGCCAAGACAGGGCTTCACCCCTCCACTTT.

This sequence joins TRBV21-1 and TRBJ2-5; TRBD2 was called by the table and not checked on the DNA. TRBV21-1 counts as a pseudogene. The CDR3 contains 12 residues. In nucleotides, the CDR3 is TGTGCCAGCAGCAAAGATCCGGAGACCCAGTACTTC. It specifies CASSKDPETQYF.

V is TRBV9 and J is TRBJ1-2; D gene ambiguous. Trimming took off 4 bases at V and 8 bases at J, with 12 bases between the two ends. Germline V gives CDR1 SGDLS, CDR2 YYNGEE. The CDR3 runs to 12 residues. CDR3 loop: CASSTGVGGYTF. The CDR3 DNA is TGTGCCAGCAGCACGGGAGTGGGAGGCTACACCTTC.

The CDR3 loop reads CSVEDRGGLYNEQFF. CDR3 DNA: TGCAGCGTTGAAGATCGCGGTGGACTCTACAATGAGCAGTTCTTC. The J gene is TRBJ2-1, the V gene TRBV29-1, with a weak D call TRBD2 (5 bases). The germline CDR1 and CDR2 sequences are SQVTM and ANQGSEA. The CDR3 consists of 15 residues. Trimming took off 0 bases at V and 3 bases at J, with 12 bases between the two ends.

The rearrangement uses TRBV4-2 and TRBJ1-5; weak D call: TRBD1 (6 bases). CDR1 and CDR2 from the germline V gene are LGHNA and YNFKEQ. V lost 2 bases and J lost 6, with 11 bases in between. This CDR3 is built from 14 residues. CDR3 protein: CASSQYIRGQPQHF. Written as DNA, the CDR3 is TGTGCCAGCAGCCAATACATCAGGGGTCAGCCCCAGCATTTT.